This T cell receptor beta chain was obtained from a study of T cell responses to AZD1222 COVID-19 vaccine. Sequencing used immunoSEQ multiplex PCR; TCRdb keeps in-frame clones, though not all of them. The sample carries over 100,000 clones, about 86% recorded once. V was cut by 6 bases and J by 6 bases, with 14 bases left in between. The CDR3 extends over 13 amino acids. Germline V gene lookup returns CDR1 MDHEN and CDR2 SYDVKM. This specimen consisted of peripheral blood, obtained on day 0 of AZD1222 vaccination. The genes are TRBV28 and TRBJ1-2, with TRBD1 as a possible D gene (5 bases). This TCR was sampled from an adult in good health. The CDR3: CASRTQGVDGYTF. DNA of the CDR3: TGTGCCAGCAGGACCCAGGGCGTCGATGGCTACACCTTC.